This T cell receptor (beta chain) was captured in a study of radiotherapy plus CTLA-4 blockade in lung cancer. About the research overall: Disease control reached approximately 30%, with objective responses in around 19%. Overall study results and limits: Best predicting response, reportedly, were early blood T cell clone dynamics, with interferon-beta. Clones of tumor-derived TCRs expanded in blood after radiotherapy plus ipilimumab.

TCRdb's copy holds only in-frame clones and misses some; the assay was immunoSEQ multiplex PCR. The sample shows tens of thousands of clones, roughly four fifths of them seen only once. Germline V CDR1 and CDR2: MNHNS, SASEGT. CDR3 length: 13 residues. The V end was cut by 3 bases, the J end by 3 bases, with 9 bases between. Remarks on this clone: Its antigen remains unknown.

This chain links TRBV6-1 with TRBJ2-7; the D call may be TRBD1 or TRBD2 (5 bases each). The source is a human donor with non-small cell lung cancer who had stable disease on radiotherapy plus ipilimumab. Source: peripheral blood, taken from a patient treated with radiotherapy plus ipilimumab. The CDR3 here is CASSERGDYEQYF. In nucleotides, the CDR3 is TGTGCCAGCAGTGAGAGGGGAGACTACGAGCAGTACTTC.